This T cell receptor (beta chain) was obtained from a study of CD8 T cells in ankylosing spondylitis. As the method for making TCR beta libraries, quantitative 5'-RACE with molecular barcodes was used. In TCRdb, the 5' RACE reads were re-called with MiXCR into one record per CDR3 protein. This sample has 750,000 to 850,000 distinct CDR3 sequences, with approximately 12% found just once. The sample holds a few counts of this clonotype. Its antigen remains unknown. Because the CDR3's place on the DNA is in doubt, the DNA is left out and the CDR3 is given as listed by TCRdb. The study's findings and limits: It appeared that ankylosing spondylitis blood was characterized by a TCR beta motif of seven or eight highly homologous variants. Disease-linked clones had a CD8+ phenotype and relatively low frequency in peripheral blood. According to the report, clones linked to the disease were significantly enriched in matched synovial fluid samples taken from ankylosing spondylitis patients.

CDR1 SGDLS and CDR2 YYNGEE come from the germline V gene. The CDR3 totals 13 residues, both ends included. The sequence was collected from a male donor with ankylosing spondylitis. The rearrangement links TRBV9 to TRBJ2-1; TRBD2 is taken as the D call from the table, unchecked against the DNA. Material for sequencing was blood, either unsorted or a sorted T cell fraction (not recorded which). CDR3: CASSVGSGSMKFF.